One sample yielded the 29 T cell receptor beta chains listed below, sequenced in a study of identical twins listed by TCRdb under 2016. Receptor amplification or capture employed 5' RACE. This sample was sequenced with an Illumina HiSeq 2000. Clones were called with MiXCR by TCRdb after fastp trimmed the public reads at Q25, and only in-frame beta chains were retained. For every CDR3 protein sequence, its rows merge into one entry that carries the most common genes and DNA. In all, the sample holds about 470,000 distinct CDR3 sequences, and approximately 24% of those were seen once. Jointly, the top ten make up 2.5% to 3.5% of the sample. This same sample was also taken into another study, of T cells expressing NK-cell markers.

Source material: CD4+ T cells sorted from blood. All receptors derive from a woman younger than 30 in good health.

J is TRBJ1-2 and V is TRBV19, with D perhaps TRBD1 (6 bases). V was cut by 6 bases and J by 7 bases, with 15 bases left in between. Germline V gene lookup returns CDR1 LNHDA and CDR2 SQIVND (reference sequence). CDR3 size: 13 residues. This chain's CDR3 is CASREAQGTGYTF. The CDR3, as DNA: TGTGCCAGTAGGGAGGCTCAGGGGACTGGCTACACCTTC.

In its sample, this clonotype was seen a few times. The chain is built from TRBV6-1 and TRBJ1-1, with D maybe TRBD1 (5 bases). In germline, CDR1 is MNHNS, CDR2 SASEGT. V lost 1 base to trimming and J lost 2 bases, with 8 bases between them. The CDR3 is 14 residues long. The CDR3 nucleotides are TGTGCCAGCAGTGAAGGAGGGGTCAACACTGAAGCTTTCTTT. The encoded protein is CASSEGGVNTEAFF.

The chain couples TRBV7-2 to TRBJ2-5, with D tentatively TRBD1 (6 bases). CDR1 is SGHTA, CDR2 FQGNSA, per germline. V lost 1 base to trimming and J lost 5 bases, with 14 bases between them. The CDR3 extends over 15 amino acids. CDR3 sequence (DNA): TGTGCCAGCAGCTTAGTTATTGGGGGCCAGGAGACCCAGTACTTC. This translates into CASSLVIGGQETQYF.

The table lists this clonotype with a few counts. DNA for the CDR3: TGCGCCAGCAGCGCACAGGGTCGGGATCAGCCCCAGCATTTT. This sequence encodes CASSAQGRDQPQHF. The rearrangement joins TRBV5-1 to TRBJ1-5, with D perhaps TRBD1 (6 bases). Trimming took off 4 bases at V and 5 bases at J, with 13 bases between the two ends. This CDR3 contains 14 residues. Looked up from germline, CDR1 is SGHRS and CDR2 is YFSETQ.

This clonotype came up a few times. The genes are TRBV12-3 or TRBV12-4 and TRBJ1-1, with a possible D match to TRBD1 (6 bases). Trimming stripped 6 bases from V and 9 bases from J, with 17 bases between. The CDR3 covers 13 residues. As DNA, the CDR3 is TGTGCCAGCAGCCCAAGCGGGGGGCGACAAGCTTTCTTT. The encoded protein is CASSPSGGRQAFF.

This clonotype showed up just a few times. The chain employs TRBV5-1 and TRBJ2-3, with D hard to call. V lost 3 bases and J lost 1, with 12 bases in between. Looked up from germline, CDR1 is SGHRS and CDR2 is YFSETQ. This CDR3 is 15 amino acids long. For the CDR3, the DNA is TGCGCCAGCAGCTACGGCCCCTTTGGCACAGATACGCAGTATTTT. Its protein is CASSYGPFGTDTQYF.

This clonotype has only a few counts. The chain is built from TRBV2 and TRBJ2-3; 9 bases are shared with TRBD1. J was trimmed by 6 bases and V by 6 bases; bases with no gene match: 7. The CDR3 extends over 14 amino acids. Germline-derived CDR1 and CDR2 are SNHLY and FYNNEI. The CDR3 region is CASRSGTGTDTQYF. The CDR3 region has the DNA TGTGCCAGCAGGTCCGGGACAGGGACCGATACGCAGTATTTT.

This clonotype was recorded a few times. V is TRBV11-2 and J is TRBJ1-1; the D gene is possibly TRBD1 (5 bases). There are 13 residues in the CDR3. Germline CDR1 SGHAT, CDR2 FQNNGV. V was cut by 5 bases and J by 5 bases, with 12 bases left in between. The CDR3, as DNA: TGTGCCAGCAGCGTACCAGGGTGGACTGAAGCTTTCTTT. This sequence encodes CASSVPGWTEAFF.

Written as DNA, the CDR3 is TGCAGCGTTGAAGAAGGGGGGAGTGAGACCCAGTACTTC. It encodes CSVEEGGSETQYF. The chain employs TRBV29-1 and TRBJ2-5; D possibly matches TRBD1 or TRBD2 (6 bases each). Trimming shortened V by 0 bases and J by 5 bases, and 10 bases separated the two germline ends. Per the germline V gene, CDR1 is SQVTM and CDR2 is ANQGSEA. This CDR3 contains 13 residues. Supplemented by reference TRBV29-1 and TRBJ2-5, the full variable domain reads SAVISQKPSRDICQRGTSLTIQCQVDSQVTMMFWYRQQPGQSLTLIATANQGSEATYESGFVIDKFPISRPNLTFSTLTVSNMSPEDSSIYLCSVEEGGSETQYFGPGTRLLVL.

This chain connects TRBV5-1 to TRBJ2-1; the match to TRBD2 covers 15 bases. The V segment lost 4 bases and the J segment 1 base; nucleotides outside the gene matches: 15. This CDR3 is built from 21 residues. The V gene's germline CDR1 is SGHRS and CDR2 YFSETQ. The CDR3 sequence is CASSPDPGTSGGSGSYNEQFF. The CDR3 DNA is TGCGCCAGCAGCCCAGACCCCGGGACTAGCGGGGGGTCCGGATCCTACAATGAGCAGTTCTTC.

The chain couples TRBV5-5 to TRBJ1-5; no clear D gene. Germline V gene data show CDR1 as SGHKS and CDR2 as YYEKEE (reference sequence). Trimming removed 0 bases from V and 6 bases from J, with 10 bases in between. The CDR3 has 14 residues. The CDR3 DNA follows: TGTGCCAGCAGCTTGGCCGCTGAGGGTCAGCCCCAGCATTTT. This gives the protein CASSLAAEGQPQHF.

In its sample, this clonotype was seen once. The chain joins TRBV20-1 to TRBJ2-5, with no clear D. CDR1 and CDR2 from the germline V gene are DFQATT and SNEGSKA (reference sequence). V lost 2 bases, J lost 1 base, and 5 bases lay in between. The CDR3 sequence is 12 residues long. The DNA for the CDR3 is TGCAGTGCTAGAACCTTCCAAGAGACCCAGTACTTC. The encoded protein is CSARTFQETQYF.

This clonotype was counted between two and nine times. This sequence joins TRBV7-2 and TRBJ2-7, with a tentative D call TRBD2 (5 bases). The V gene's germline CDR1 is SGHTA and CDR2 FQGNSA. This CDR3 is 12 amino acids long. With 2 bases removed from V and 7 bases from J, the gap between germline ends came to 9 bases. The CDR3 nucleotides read TGTGCCAGCAGCTTACTAAAGCGGGAGCAGTACTTC. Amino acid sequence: CASSLLKREQYF.

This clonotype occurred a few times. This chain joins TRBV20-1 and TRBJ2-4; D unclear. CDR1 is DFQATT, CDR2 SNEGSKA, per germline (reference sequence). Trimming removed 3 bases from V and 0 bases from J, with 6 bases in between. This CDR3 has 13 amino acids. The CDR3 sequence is CSASPVAKNIQYF. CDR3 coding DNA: TGCAGTGCTAGCCCCGTAGCCAAAAACATTCAGTACTTC.

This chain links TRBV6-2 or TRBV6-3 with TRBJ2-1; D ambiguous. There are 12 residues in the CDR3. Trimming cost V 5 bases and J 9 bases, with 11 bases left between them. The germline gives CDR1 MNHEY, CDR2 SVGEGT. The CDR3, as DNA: TGTGCCAGCAGTACACTTGGTGTTGAGCAGTTCTTC. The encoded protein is CASSTLGVEQFF.

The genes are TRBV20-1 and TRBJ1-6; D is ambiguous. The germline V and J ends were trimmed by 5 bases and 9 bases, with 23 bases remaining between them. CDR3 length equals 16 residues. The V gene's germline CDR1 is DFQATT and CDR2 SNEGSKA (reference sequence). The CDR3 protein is CSAAGEGSFYGSPLHF. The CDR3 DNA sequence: TGCAGTGCTGCCGGAGAGGGCTCATTTTATGGTTCACCCCTCCACTTT.

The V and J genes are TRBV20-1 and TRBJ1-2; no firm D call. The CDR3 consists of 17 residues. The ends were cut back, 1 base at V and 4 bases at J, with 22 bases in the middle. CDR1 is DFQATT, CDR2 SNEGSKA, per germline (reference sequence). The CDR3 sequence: CSARGKGKADRLYGYTF. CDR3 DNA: TGCAGTGCTAGAGGCAAGGGTAAGGCGGACCGTCTCTATGGCTACACCTTC.

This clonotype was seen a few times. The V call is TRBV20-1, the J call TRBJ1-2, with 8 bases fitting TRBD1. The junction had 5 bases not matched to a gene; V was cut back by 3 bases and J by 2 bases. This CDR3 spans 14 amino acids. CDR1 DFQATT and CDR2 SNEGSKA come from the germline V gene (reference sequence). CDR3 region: CSASAGGGNYGYTF. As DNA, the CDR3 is TGCAGTGCTAGCGCAGGGGGCGGAAACTATGGCTACACCTTC.

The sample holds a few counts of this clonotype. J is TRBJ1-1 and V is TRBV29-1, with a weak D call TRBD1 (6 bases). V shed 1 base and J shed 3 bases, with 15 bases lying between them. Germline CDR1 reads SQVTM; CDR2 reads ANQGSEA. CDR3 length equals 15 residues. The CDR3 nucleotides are TGCAGCGTTGAAGGCCCCGGGGGGCGAGACACTGAAGCTTTCTTT. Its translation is CSVEGPGGRDTEAFF.

CDR3 bases: TGTGCCAGCTCCTTCACTAGCGGAGCGGAGGACACCGGGGAGCTGTTTTTT. This sequence encodes CASSFTSGAEDTGELFF. The chain couples TRBV18 to TRBJ2-2; 8 nucleotides align to TRBD2. CDR3 length: 17 residues. The ends lost 6 bases at V and 3 bases at J; junction bases unmatched: 12. The V gene's germline CDR1 is KGHSH and CDR2 LQKENI.

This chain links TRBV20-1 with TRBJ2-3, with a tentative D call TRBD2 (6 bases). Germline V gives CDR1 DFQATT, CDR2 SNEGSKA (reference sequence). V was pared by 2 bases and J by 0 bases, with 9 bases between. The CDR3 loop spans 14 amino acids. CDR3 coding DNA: TGCAGTGCTAGACCGGCGGGAAGCACAGATACGCAGTATTTT. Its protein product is CSARPAGSTDTQYF.

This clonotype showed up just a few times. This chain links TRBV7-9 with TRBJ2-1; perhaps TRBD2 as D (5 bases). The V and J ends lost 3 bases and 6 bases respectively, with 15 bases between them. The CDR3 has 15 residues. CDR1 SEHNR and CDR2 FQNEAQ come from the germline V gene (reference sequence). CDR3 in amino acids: CASSLRIGGLNEQFF. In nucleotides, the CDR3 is TGTGCCAGCAGCTTGAGGATAGGCGGGCTCAATGAGCAGTTCTTC.

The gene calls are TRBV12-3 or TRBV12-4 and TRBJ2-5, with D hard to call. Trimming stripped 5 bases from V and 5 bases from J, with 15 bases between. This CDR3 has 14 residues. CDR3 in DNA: TGTGCCAGCAGTACTGGAAGGTTCTCTGAGACCCAGTACTTC. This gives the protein CASSTGRFSETQYF.

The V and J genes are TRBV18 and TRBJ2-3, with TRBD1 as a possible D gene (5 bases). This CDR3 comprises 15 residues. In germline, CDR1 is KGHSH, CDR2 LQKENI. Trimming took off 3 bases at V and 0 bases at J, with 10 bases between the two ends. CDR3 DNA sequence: TGTGCCAGCTCACCCACAGGACATAGCACAGATACGCAGTATTTT. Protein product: CASSPTGHSTDTQYF.

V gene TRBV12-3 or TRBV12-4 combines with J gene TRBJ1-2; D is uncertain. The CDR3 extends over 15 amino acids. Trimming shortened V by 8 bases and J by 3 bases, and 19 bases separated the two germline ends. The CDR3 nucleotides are TGTGCCAGCGTGGCCCAGTCCCGCGGAGACTATGGCTACACCTTC. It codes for CASVAQSRGDYGYTF.

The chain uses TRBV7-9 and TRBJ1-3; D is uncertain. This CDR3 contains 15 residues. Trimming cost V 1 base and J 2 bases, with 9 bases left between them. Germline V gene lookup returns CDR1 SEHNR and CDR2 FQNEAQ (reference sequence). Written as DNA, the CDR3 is TGTGCCAGCAGCTTAGTCGGCAGCCCTGGAAACACCATATATTTT. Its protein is CASSLVGSPGNTIYF.

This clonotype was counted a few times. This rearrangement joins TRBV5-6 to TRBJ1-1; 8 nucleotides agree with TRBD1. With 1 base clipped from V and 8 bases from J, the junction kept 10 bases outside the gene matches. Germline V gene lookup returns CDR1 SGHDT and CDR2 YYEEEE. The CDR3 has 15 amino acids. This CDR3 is CASSLKTGGGVEAFF. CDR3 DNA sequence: TGTGCCAGCAGCTTGAAAACAGGGGGGGGAGTCGAAGCTTTCTTT.

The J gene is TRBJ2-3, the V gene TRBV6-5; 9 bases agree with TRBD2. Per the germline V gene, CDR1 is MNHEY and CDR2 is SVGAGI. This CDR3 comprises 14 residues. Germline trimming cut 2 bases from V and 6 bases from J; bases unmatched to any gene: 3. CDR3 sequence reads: CASSYRAGGDTQYF. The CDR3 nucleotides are TGTGCCAGCAGTTACCGAGCGGGGGGCGATACGCAGTATTTT.

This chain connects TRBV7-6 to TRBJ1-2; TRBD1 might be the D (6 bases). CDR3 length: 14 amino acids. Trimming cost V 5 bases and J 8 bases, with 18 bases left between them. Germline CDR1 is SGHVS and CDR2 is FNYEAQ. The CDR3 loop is CASSRSPGELGYTF. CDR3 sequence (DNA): TGTGCCAGCAGCCGTAGCCCAGGGGAGCTGGGCTACACCTTC. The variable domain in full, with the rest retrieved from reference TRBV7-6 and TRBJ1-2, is GAGVSQSPRYKVTKRGQDVALRCDPISGHVSLYWYRQALGQGPEFLTYFNYEAQQDKSGLPNDRFSAERPEGSISTLTIQRTEQRDSAMYRCASSRSPGELGYTFGSGTRLTVV.